Below, 9 T cell receptor beta chains from the same sample are listed, as sequenced in a study of blood T cell repertoires in COVID-19. Here immunoSEQ multiplex PCR was the method, and the copy in TCRdb shows in-frame clones only, minus some. In the table there are about 140,000 clones, around 81% of which are singletons. The sequencing input was peripheral blood. These receptor sequences come from a woman aged 55-70 years with active or convalescent COVID-19.

For the CDR3, the DNA is TGTGCCAGCAGCCAAGTGAAAGGAGGGGATGAAAAACTGTTTTTT. Encoded protein: CASSQVKGGDEKLFF. The V and J genes are TRBV4-2 and TRBJ1-4; D is possibly TRBD1 (5 bases). Deletions cut 1 base from V and 6 bases from J, with 12 bases between. CDR1 and CDR2 from the germline V gene are LGHNA and YNFKEQ. The CDR3 extends over 15 amino acids.

This chain connects TRBV7-9 to TRBJ2-3; 10 bases line up with TRBD1. The CDR3 has 19 residues. After removal of 0 bases from V and 3 bases from J, the junction contained 12 bases not matched to a gene. Germline V lookup: CDR1 SEHNR, CDR2 FQNEAQ (reference sequence). The CDR3: CASSLALSYGTGVTDTQYF. CDR3 in DNA: TGTGCCAGCAGCTTAGCCTTGTCTTATGGGACAGGGGTGACAGATACGCAGTATTTT.

The chain links TRBV6-5 to TRBJ1-3, with D perhaps matching TRBD1 (5 bases). The V end was cut by 2 bases, the J end by 0 bases, with 8 bases between. CDR3 size: 15 residues. Looked up from germline, CDR1 is MNHEY and CDR2 is SVGAGI. CDR3 residues: CASSYRRGSGNTIYF. For the CDR3, the DNA is TGTGCCAGCAGTTACAGGAGGGGCTCTGGAAACACCATATATTTT.

This clone was counted ten times or more. The genes are TRBV5-1 and TRBJ2-3, with D maybe TRBD2 (5 bases). This CDR3 is built from 14 residues. Germline V gene data show CDR1 as SGHRS and CDR2 as YFSETQ. V lost 0 bases and J 8 bases, leaving 13 bases between the germline ends. The CDR3 nucleotides read TGCGCCAGCAGCTTGGGACTCGACGCGGGTACGCAGTATTTT. As protein: CASSLGLDAGTQYF. The complete variable domain, with remaining parts taken from reference TRBV5-1 and TRBJ2-3, reads KAGVTQTPRYLIKTRGQQVTLSCSPISGHRSVSWYQQTPGQGLQFLFEYFSETQRNKGNFPGRFSGRQFSNSRSEMNVSTLELGDSALYLCASSLGLDAGTQYFGPGTRLTVL.

V and J are TRBV4-1 and TRBJ2-7; 8 bases align to TRBD1. Germline V lookup: CDR1 MGHRA, CDR2 YSYEKL. The CDR3 covers 16 residues. V gave up 2 bases and J gave up 6 bases; unmatched junction bases: 12. The CDR3 is CASSQKTGTGLTEQYF. As DNA, the CDR3 is TGCGCCAGCAGCCAAAAAACCGGGACAGGTCTTACCGAGCAGTACTTC.

This clone has just one count. The junction departs from germline at one end; a sequencing error may be responsible. This rearrangement joins TRBV19 to TRBJ1-2, with 8 bases aligning to TRBD1. The CDR3 is made up of 13 amino acids. CDR1 and CDR2 (germline): LNHDA, SQIVND (reference sequence). The CDR3 region has the DNA TGTGCCAGTAGTACAAGGGACAGGCTCGATGGAGCATTC. Translating it yields CASSTRDRLDGAF.

This chain links TRBV7-3 with TRBJ2-2, with 13 bases aligning to TRBD2. The CDR3 has 15 amino acids. From germline, CDR1 is SGHTA and CDR2 FQGTGA. The trim removed 5 bases at V and 8 bases at J, leaving 5 bases unmatched. In DNA form, the CDR3 reads TGTGCCAGCAGCCCGGGACTAGCGGGATCGGGGGAGCTGTTTTTT. Translating it yields CASSPGLAGSGELFF.

This clone has more than one count but fewer than ten. The chain employs TRBV7-9 and TRBJ1-2; 7 nucleotides match TRBD1. The CDR3 sequence is 14 residues long. The germline V gene encodes CDR1 SEHNR and CDR2 FQNEAQ (reference sequence). V dropped 0 bases and J dropped 7; count of bases not matched to a gene: 5. The CDR3 is CASSLAQGGLGYTF. The CDR3 nucleotides are TGTGCCAGCAGCTTAGCCCAGGGGGGACTTGGCTACACCTTC. The full variable domain, with the rest looked up from reference TRBV7-9 and TRBJ1-2, is DTGVSQNPRHKITKRGQNVTFRCDPISEHNRLYWYRQTLGQGPEFLTYFQNEAQLEKSRLLSDRFSAERPKGSFSTLEIQRTEQGDSAMYLCASSLAQGGLGYTFGSGTRLTVV.

The rearrangement joins TRBV28 to TRBJ2-3, with unresolved D. The CDR3 is 19 residues long. The V and J ends lost 3 bases and 0 bases respectively, with 22 bases between them. From germline, CDR1 is MDHEN and CDR2 SYDVKM. CDR3 DNA: TGTGCCAGCAGTTTTAAGAGCTCCCCTCCTCTACCTAGCACAGATACGCAGTATTTT. The encoded protein is CASSFKSSPPLPSTDTQYF.